The rows below give T cell receptor beta chains drawn from one sample of a study of CD8+ T cells in alopecia areata. Data came from immunoSEQ multiplex PCR; TCRdb stores just in-frame clones and leaves some out. This table has 150,000 to 250,000 clones, 55% to 70% appearing once. This specimen consisted of CD4+ T cells sorted from blood, obtained at week 24, from a patient treated with tofacitinib. These TCRs come from a human donor with alopecia areata. CDR3s leave out the opening cysteine and the closing phenylalanine or tryptophan. The D gene is left open where the match is weak. The listing skips clone size in some rows; elsewhere it reads once, few, many or a size class.

clone size	D gene	V gene	J gene	CDR3 protein
NA	NA	TRBV29-1	TRBJ2-5	SVEQLTKETQY
NA	NA	TRBV7-3	TRBJ2-3	ASSRTGLRTDTQY
once	NA	TRBV5-4	TRBJ1-1	ASSLESGGNTEAF
few	TRBD2	TRBV11-1	TRBJ2-3	ASSPRTSGTDTQY
NA	TRBD1	TRBV13	TRBJ2-5	ASLGQGPKETQY
NA	NA	TRBV6-6	TRBJ2-1	ASSPGQNEQF
NA	TRBD1	TRBV7-2	TRBJ1-4	ASSRTGLTNEKLF
NA	NA	TRBV7-2	TRBJ1-1	ASIAWVNTEAF
NA	NA	TRBV18	TRBJ2-3	ASSPPLADPGDTQY
NA	NA	TRBV2	TRBJ2-7	ASSGDGLYEQY
NA	TRBD2	TRBV5-1	TRBJ2-5	ASSLGSGGGETQY
few	NA	TRBV2	TRBJ2-3	ASSELSADTQY
NA	NA	TRBV30	TRBJ1-1	AWSGTVNTEAF
NA	NA	TRBV28	TRBJ1-2	ASSAPAGWNYGYT
once	NA	TRBV6-5	TRBJ2-1	ASSPVSLLNEQF
NA	TRBD2	TRBV5-4	TRBJ2-2	ASSLGGGRSETGELF
few	TRBD2	TRBV9	TRBJ2-2	ASSRESGGELF
NA	NA	TRBV9	TRBJ2-2	ASSVDGRRNTGELF
once	NA	TRBV13	TRBJ1-3	ASSLTLQDTIY
few	NA	TRBV29-1	TRBJ2-2	SVHSTGELF
NA	NA	TRBV5-1	TRBJ2-2	ASSLEGAGELF
few	NA	TRBV5-1	TRBJ2-3	ASNPGWGSADTQY